These 15 T cell receptor beta chains were sequenced from one sample in a study of control samples from healthy donors and cancer patients. The data were produced by immunoSEQ multiplex PCR, yet TCRdb's version contains in-frame clones alone and is incomplete. Among nearly 200,000 clones listed, about 91% were seen once. Specimen: blood. Source of these receptors: a man under 40 in good health.

DNA of the CDR3: TGTGCCAGCAGCTTAGGGTTGCGGGGGGCAGGAGGCTACACCTTC. This encodes CASSLGLRGAGGYTF. This chain uses TRBV11-2 with TRBJ1-2, with a weak D call TRBD1 (6 bases). Deletions cut 1 base from V and 8 bases from J, with 17 bases between. The CDR3 has 15 amino acids. CDR1 and CDR2 (germline): SGHAT, FQNNGV.

The V call is TRBV2, the J call TRBJ1-2; the D is unclear. The CDR3 runs to 12 residues. V shed 5 bases and J shed 10 bases, with 14 bases lying between them. The germline V gene encodes CDR1 SNHLY and CDR2 FYNNEI. Here the CDR3 reads CASSPGLLNYTF. CDR3 DNA: TGTGCCAGCAGTCCGGGCCTCTTAAACTACACCTTC.

The chain joins TRBV12-5 to TRBJ1-4, with 7 bases that match TRBD1. Trimming at V came to 6 bases and at J to 4 bases, leaving 5 bases not matched to a gene. The germline V gene encodes CDR1 LGHNT and CDR2 FRNRAP. This CDR3 is built from 14 residues. This CDR3 is CASGSTGFNEKLFF. CDR3 DNA sequence: TGTGCTAGTGGCTCGACAGGGTTTAATGAAAAACTGTTTTTT.

The genes are TRBV5-6 and TRBJ2-7; perhaps TRBD2 as D (5 bases). Trimming took off 0 bases at V and 6 bases at J, with 7 bases between the two ends. CDR3 length equals 12 residues. The germline V gene encodes CDR1 SGHDT and CDR2 YYEEEE. The DNA for the CDR3 is TGTGCCAGCAGCTTGGAAGGAGGCGAGCAGTACTTC. Translating gives CASSLEGGEQYF.

The chain uses TRBV5-1 and TRBJ1-1; D perhaps matches TRBD1 (6 bases). The CDR3 extends over 16 amino acids. V was trimmed by 4 bases and J by 1 base, leaving 17 bases between them. Per germline, CDR1 SGHRS and CDR2 YFSETQ. The CDR3, as DNA: TGCGCCAGCAGCACCGGGACCGGCAGGGGGAACACTGAAGCTTTCTTT. Its translation: CASSTGTGRGNTEAFF.

V gene TRBV5-4 combines with J gene TRBJ2-3; 8 bases match TRBD2. Germline values: CDR1 SGHNT, CDR2 YYREEE (reference sequence). The CDR3 consists of 16 residues. The junction had 7 bases not matched to a gene; V was cut back by 2 bases and J by 2 bases. As DNA, the CDR3 is TGTGCCAGCAGCTTTAGGCGGGGGGCCTTCACAGATACGCAGTATTTT. Its translation is CASSFRRGAFTDTQYF.

The genes are TRBV7-8 and TRBJ1-4; D ambiguous. The CDR3 consists of 17 residues. The V gene lost 0 bases and the J gene lost 2 bases, with 13 bases spanning the gap. CDR1 is SGHVS, CDR2 FQNEAQ, per germline. The CDR3 region is CASSLARWETTNEKLFF. In DNA form, the CDR3 reads TGTGCCAGCAGCTTAGCCAGGTGGGAAACGACTAATGAAAAACTGTTTTTT.

This rearrangement joins TRBV5-6 to TRBJ1-1; a possible D gene is TRBD1 (6 bases). CDR1 and CDR2 from the germline V gene are SGHDT and YYEEEE. The CDR3 length is 14 residues. V dropped 1 base and J dropped 1 base, with 8 bases sitting between them. This CDR3 reads CASSLPTGNTEAFF. The CDR3 region has the DNA TGTGCCAGCAGCTTGCCGACAGGGAACACTGAAGCTTTCTTT.

The count of this clone is one. This rearrangement joins TRBV7-2 to TRBJ2-4; 9 bases are a match to TRBD2. Germline lookup yields CDR1 SGHTA and CDR2 FQGNSA. J lost 11 bases, V lost 6 bases, and 5 bases had no gene match. The CDR3 is made up of 12 amino acids. This chain's CDR3 is CASSVAGGVQYF. The DNA of the CDR3 is TGTGCCAGCAGTGTCGCGGGGGGGGTTCAGTACTTC.

V and J are TRBV7-8 and TRBJ1-5; TRBD1 might be the D (6 bases). Germline V gene sequence: CDR1 SGHVS, CDR2 FQNEAQ. This CDR3 is built from 15 residues. V lost 3 bases to trimming and J lost 5 bases, with 14 bases between them. The CDR3 bases are TGTGCCAGCAGCTTTGGATCGCAGGGGTATCAGCCCCAGCATTTT. It is translated as CASSFGSQGYQPQHF.

The chain recombines TRBV3-1 (or the pseudogene TRBV3-2) with TRBJ1-2; D remains ambiguous. The CDR3 loop spans 14 amino acids. CDR1 is LGHDT, CDR2 YNNKEL, per germline (reference sequence). The V end lost 8 bases, the J end lost 0 bases, and 13 bases lay between the germline ends. The CDR3 region is CASSYRPANYGYTF. CDR3 nucleotides: TGTGCCAGCTCATACCGGCCAGCTAACTATGGCTACACCTTC.

The gene calls are TRBV18 and TRBJ1-2; D gene unclear. The V end lost 2 bases, the J end lost 8 bases, and 9 bases lay between the germline ends. The CDR3 loop spans 12 amino acids. Germline V gene sequence: CDR1 KGHSH, CDR2 LQKENI. In nucleotides, the CDR3 is TGTGCCAGCTCACCAGGCCCAGCGGGCTACACCTTC. Residues: CASSPGPAGYTF.

This clone was seen a handful of times. The V and J genes are TRBV29-1 and TRBJ1-2, with 8 bases fitting TRBD1. This CDR3 contains 11 residues. The germline V gene has CDR1 SQVTM and CDR2 ANQGSEA. The trim removed 6 bases at V and 8 bases at J, leaving 5 bases unmatched. CDR3 DNA sequence: TGCAGCGTCGTATGGACAGGGGGCTACACCTTC. This encodes CSVVWTGGYTF.

The V gene is TRBV5-6, the J gene TRBJ2-7, with a tentative D call TRBD1 (6 bases). Between the trimmed V and J ends, which lost 4 bases and 0 bases, there was a span of 8 bases. Germline V gives CDR1 SGHDT, CDR2 YYEEEE. The CDR3 runs to 13 residues. CDR3 nucleotide sequence: TGTGCCAGCAGCCACAGGGCCTCCTACGAGCAGTACTTC. This sequence encodes CASSHRASYEQYF. The complete variable domain, with remaining parts taken from reference TRBV5-6 and TRBJ2-7, reads DAGVTQSPTHLIKTRGQQVTLRCSPKSGHDTVSWYQQALGQGPQFIFQYYEEEERQRGNFPDRFSGHQFPNYSSELNVNALLLGDSALYLCASSHRASYEQYFGPGTRLTVT.

In this sample, this clone turned up once. This chain links TRBV28 with TRBJ1-5; 7 bases are a match to TRBD1. With 5 bases clipped from V and 2 bases from J, the junction kept 6 bases outside the gene matches. CDR1 is MDHEN and CDR2 is SYDVKM in the germline V gene. This CDR3 is built from 15 residues. The CDR3 loop is CASSLGQAGNQPQHF. The CDR3, as DNA: TGTGCCAGCAGTCTAGGACAGGCGGGCAATCAGCCCCAGCATTTT.